This is a list of T cell receptor beta chains from one sample in a study of PD-1 blockade in classical Hodgkin lymphoma. TCRdb's table, derived via immunoSEQ multiplex PCR, lists solely in-frame clones and lacks some. Altogether about 16,000 clones are present, 80% to 95% being singletons, with the ten largest covering 6.9%. Material for sequencing was peripheral blood mononuclear cells (PBMCs). These receptor sequences come from a human donor with classical Hodgkin lymphoma. The conserved cysteine and the conserved F or W are not part of the CDR3 here. Each record gives: V gene, J gene, CDR3 protein.

TRBV10-2	TRBJ1-1	ASTLTGKTEAF
TRBV27	TRBJ2-7	ASSSSGLASSSYEQY
TRBV6-1	TRBJ2-1	ASTERDEGYNEQF
TRBV30	TRBJ2-7	AWDTGLPSSYEQY
TRBV6-1	TRBJ1-1	ASLERGTPRAF
TRBV5-6	TRBJ2-1	ASSLLGYNEQF
TRBV5-3	TRBJ1-6	ARSRHRDRGISGLSYNSPLH
TRBV14	TRBJ2-3	ASSQATGGVTDTQY
TRBV14	TRBJ2-2	ASSQGVFENTGELF
TRBV10-1	TRBJ1-3	ASSESPSAGNTIY
TRBV9	TRBJ2-1	ASSVPRGEQF
TRBV9	TRBJ2-1	ASNPGVGPGNEQF
TRBV6-1	TRBJ2-7	ASSGTTGPSD
TRBV25-1	TRBJ2-1	ASSDLEQF
TRBV5-4	TRBJ2-1	ASSADNEQF
TRBV7-6	TRBJ2-5	ASSRAGGQETQY
TRBV9	TRBJ2-1	ASSVDGEPSYNEQF
TRBV5-4	TRBJ2-6	ASSKTGSGANVLT
TRBV5-4	TRBJ1-2	ASSLGGRGGVYGYT
TRBV5-1	TRBJ1-5	ASSRTGNQPQH
TRBV30	TRBJ2-1	AWTGDYYNEQF
TRBV19	TRBJ1-2	ATAPGGPPKRYGYT
TRBV10-2	TRBJ2-5	ASSEIGTGGWKTQY
TRBV4-1	TRBJ2-7	ASSQGSGSSYEQY
TRBV6-4	TRBJ2-3	ASSDSKEGSTDTQY
TRBV30	TRBJ2-5	AWSPDLTGSETQY
TRBV9	TRBJ2-7	ASSVDDEQY
TRBV19	TRBJ2-1	ASSITKGPQF
TRBV27	TRBJ2-2	ASSRGSGANTGELF
TRBV5-1	TRBJ1-2	ASSSEFNYGYT
TRBV4-1	TRBJ2-3	ASSNRERGQGTQY
TRBV11-2	TRBJ2-4	ASSLVAGGAIQY
TRBV28	TRBJ2-2	ASSLTTPPELF
TRBV21-1	TRBJ2-7	ASAIPGLHGYEQY
TRBV19	TRBJ2-7	ASSRDRGSYEQY
TRBV25-1	TRBJ2-7	ASSESRSYEQY
TRBV7-9	TRBJ2-2	ASSSRAAGELF
TRBV6-6	TRBJ1-5	ASSTGGANQPQH
TRBV7-9	TRBJ2-3	ASSPQGDTQY
TRBV6-1	TRBJ2-1	ASSEGVGLPSYNEQF
TRBV7-2	TRBJ2-1	ASSLQGSSYNEQF
TRBV25-1	TRBJ2-7	ASSKARDSYEQY
TRBV6-1	TRBJ1-6	ASSEATGGNSPLH
TRBV4-1	TRBJ1-1	ASSHLTGNAEAF
TRBV6-5	TRBJ2-1	ASSYNSYNEQF